A selection of T cell receptor beta chains follows, all from one sample in a study of OX40 agonist ivuxolimab in advanced cancers. TCRdb's table, derived via immunoSEQ multiplex PCR, lists solely in-frame clones and lacks some. This sample has 90,000 or so clones, with more than 90% found just once. Specimen: CD4+ or CD8+ T cells sorted from blood, collected in a trial of the OX40 agonist ivuxolimab. The origin of the receptors is an adult with an advanced solid tumor such as melanoma, head and neck, liver or kidney cancer. The CDR3 runs from the conserved cysteine through the conserved F or W. A D gene is named only where the DNA matches it firmly. Some rows have no size entry. The others give once, few or many, or a class for an expanded clone.

>TRBD2|TRBV4-1|TRBJ2-3|18|NA
CASSQIYGLAGGPDTQYF
TGCGCCAGCAGCCAAATTTACGGACTAGCGGGAGGGCCAGATACGCAGTATTTT
>TRBD2|TRBV5-6|TRBJ2-5|15|NA
CASSLARGGQETQYF
TGTGCCAGCAGCTTGGCCCGGGGGGGCCAAGAGACCCAGTACTTC
>TRBD1|TRBV5-1|TRBJ1-1|14|once
CASSLQGVGTEAFF
TGCGCCAGCAGCTTGCAGGGGGTAGGCACTGAAGCTTTCTTT
>TRBD1|TRBV7-2|TRBJ1-5|14|few
CASSPTGPLEPQHF
TGTGCCAGCAGCCCGACAGGGCCGTTGGAGCCCCAGCATTTT
>NA|TRBV2|TRBJ2-3|15|NA
CASIEDRSSTDTQYF
TGTGCCAGCATCGAGGACAGATCTAGCACAGATACGCAGTATTTT
>NA|TRBV4-3|TRBJ1-2|15|NA
CASSQDQGNYYGYTF
TGCGCCAGCAGCCAAGATCAGGGGAACTACTATGGCTACACCTTC
>NA|TRBV6-1|TRBJ2-7|12|NA
CASSEVGGEQYF
TGTGCCAGCAGTGAAGTCGGAGGCGAGCAGTACTTC
>NA|TRBV15|TRBJ2-2|15|NA
CATSRDWAYTGELFF
TGTGCCACCAGCAGAGATTGGGCTTACACCGGGGAGCTGTTTTTT
>NA|TRBV19|TRBJ1-4|13|NA
CASRDRIYEKLFF
TGTGCCAGTAGGGACCGAATTTATGAAAAACTGTTTTTT
>NA|TRBV7-2|TRBJ2-1|13|NA
CASSLGRRDEQFF
TGTGCCAGCAGCTTGGGGCGACGTGATGAGCAGTTCTTC
>TRBD1|TRBV2|TRBJ2-7|13|NA
CASNGGDRYEQYF
TGTGCCAGCAACGGCGGGGACAGGTACGAGCAGTACTTC
>TRBD1|TRBV6-1|TRBJ2-1|15|NA
CASSEWDRGTNEQFF
TGTGCCAGCAGTGAGTGGGACAGGGGGACCAATGAGCAGTTCTTC
>TRBD1|TRBV27|TRBJ2-2|16|NA
CASSFYRQGADGELFF
TGTGCCAGCAGTTTTTATCGACAGGGGGCTGACGGGGAGCTGTTTTTT
>NA|TRBV6-4|TRBJ2-2|13|NA
CASSDYEGGELFF
TGTGCCAGCAGTGACTACGAGGGCGGGGAGCTGTTTTTT
>NA|TRBV28|TRBJ2-1|14|NA
CASSPLVAIAEQFF
TGTGCCAGCAGTCCCCTGGTAGCTATCGCTGAGCAGTTCTTC
>NA|TRBV19|TRBJ2-3|16|NA
CASSEGLSLGTDTQYF
TGTGCCAGTAGTGAGGGACTTTCCCTCGGCACAGATACGCAGTATTTT
>TRBD1|TRBV6-1|TRBJ2-7|11|NA
CASLSGEQGAF
TGTGCCAGCCTCTCTGGGGAACAGGGGGCGTTC
>NA|TRBV4-1|TRBJ1-1|14|NA
CASSQSPGLTEAFF
TGCGCCAGCAGCCAATCTCCTGGCCTCACTGAAGCTTTCTTT
>NA|TRBV19|TRBJ2-2|15|NA
CASSKFRTNTGELFF
TGTGCCAGTAGTAAGTTTAGGACGAACACCGGGGAGCTGTTTTTT